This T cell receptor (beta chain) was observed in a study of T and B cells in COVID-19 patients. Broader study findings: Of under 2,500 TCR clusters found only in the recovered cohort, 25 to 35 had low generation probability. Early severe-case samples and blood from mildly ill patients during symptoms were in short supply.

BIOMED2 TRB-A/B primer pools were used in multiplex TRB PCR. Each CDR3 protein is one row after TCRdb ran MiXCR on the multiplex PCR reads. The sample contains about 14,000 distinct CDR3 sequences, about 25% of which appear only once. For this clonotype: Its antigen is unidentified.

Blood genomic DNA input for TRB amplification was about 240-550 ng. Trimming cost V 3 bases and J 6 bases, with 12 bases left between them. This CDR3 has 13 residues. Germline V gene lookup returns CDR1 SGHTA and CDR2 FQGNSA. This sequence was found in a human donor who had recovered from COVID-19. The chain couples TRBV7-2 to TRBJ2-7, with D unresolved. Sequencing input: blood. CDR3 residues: CASSFSRASEQYF. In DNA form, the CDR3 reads TGTGCCAGCAGCTTTTCACGTGCGTCCGAGCAGTACTTC.